The rows below give T cell receptor beta chains drawn from one sample of a study of blood T cell repertoires in COVID-19. Repertoires were generated with immunoSEQ multiplex PCR, while TCRdb's copy carries only in-frame clones and drops some. The profile shows hundreds of thousands of clones, 85% to 90% of them singletons. Sequenced input: PBMCs or T cells enriched from blood (not recorded which). Receptors were obtained from a woman in her forties or fifties in a cohort exposed to, infected with or recovered from COVID-19 (not recorded which). Each CDR3 is given with its conserved first and last residue. The D gene is left open where the match is weak. Size values are once, few and many counts, or a class for expanded clones, and some rows have none.

clone_size: NA
v_call: TRBV4-1
d_call: NA
j_call: TRBJ1-4
cdr3_aa: CASSQAAAVGGKLFF
cdr3_nt: TGCGCCAGCAGCCAAGCGGCGGCGGTCGGCGGAAAACTGTTTTTT

clone_size: NA
v_call: TRBV6-1
d_call: NA
j_call: TRBJ2-2
cdr3_aa: CASSEVRGNTGELFF
cdr3_nt: TGTGCCAGCAGTGAAGTTAGGGGTAACACCGGGGAGCTGTTTTTT

clone_size: NA
v_call: TRBV11-3
d_call: TRBD1
j_call: TRBJ1-5
cdr3_aa: CSRTGGIDPLIQPQHF
cdr3_nt: TGTTCACGGACAGGGGGGATCGACCCCCTCATTCAGCCCCAGCATTTT

clone_size: NA
v_call: TRBV6-5
d_call: NA
j_call: TRBJ1-2
cdr3_aa: CASTTGNYGYTF
cdr3_nt: TGTGCCAGCACCACAGGGAACTATGGCTACACCTTC

clone_size: NA
v_call: TRBV29-1
d_call: NA
j_call: TRBJ2-7
cdr3_aa: CSVGQPYEQYF
cdr3_nt: TGCAGCGTCGGACAACCCTACGAGCAGTACTTC

clone_size: NA
v_call: TRBV24-1
d_call: NA
j_call: TRBJ1-1
cdr3_aa: CATSGNMNTEAFF
cdr3_nt: TGTGCCACCAGTGGTAATATGAACACTGAAGCTTTCTTT

clone_size: NA
v_call: TRBV3-1/TRBV3-2
d_call: NA
j_call: TRBJ1-1
cdr3_aa: CASSSTVRFEAFF
cdr3_nt: TGTGCCAGCAGCAGCACAGTACGGTTTGAAGCTTTCTTT

clone_size: NA
v_call: TRBV13
d_call: NA
j_call: TRBJ1-3
cdr3_aa: CASSLDNPGNTIYF
cdr3_nt: TGTGCCAGCAGCTTAGACAATCCCGGAAACACCATATATTTT

clone_size: few
v_call: TRBV7-7
d_call: TRBD1
j_call: TRBJ2-2
cdr3_aa: CASSPGQGGGTGELFF
cdr3_nt: TGTGCTAGCAGCCCGGGACAGGGCGGAGGAACCGGGGAGCTGTTTTTT

clone_size: once
v_call: TRBV27
d_call: NA
j_call: TRBJ1-6
cdr3_aa: CASTPRRGDNSPLHF
cdr3_nt: TGTGCCAGCACCCCTCGGAGGGGCGATAATTCACCCCTCCACTTT

clone_size: NA
v_call: TRBV6-5
d_call: NA
j_call: TRBJ1-4
cdr3_aa: CASSYRLGRASEKLFF
cdr3_nt: TGTGCCAGCAGTTACCGGTTGGGCAGGGCGAGTGAAAAACTGTTTTTT